Each of the 2 T cell receptor beta chains below was sequenced from the same sample in a study of T cells after posttransplantation cyclophosphamide. TCRdb's copy holds only in-frame clones and misses some; the assay was immunoSEQ multiplex PCR. This table holds 2,000 or so clones, 94% found once. Sequenced material: naive CD8+ T cells sorted from PBMCs. The origin of the receptors is an older woman in good health, CMV-negative, and a related stem cell transplant donor.

The chain employs TRBV18 and TRBJ2-2, with D possibly TRBD1 on 5 matching bases. Trimming shortened V by 1 base and J by 0 bases, and 12 bases separated the two germline ends. CDR1 KGHSH and CDR2 LQKENI come from the germline V gene. The CDR3 loop spans 17 amino acids. The CDR3 spells CASSPQLDSTNTGELFF. As DNA, the CDR3 is TGTGCCAGCTCACCACAACTTGACAGTACGAACACCGGGGAGCTGTTTTTT.

The rearrangement uses TRBV11-2 and TRBJ2-3, with D perhaps matching TRBD2 (6 bases). The V gene's germline CDR1 is SGHAT and CDR2 FQNNGV. The germline V and J ends were trimmed by 5 bases and 4 bases, with 16 bases remaining between them. There are 15 residues in the CDR3. The CDR3 is CASSPISGGADTQYF. The DNA of the CDR3 is TGTGCCAGCAGCCCAATTAGCGGAGGGGCAGATACGCAGTATTTT.